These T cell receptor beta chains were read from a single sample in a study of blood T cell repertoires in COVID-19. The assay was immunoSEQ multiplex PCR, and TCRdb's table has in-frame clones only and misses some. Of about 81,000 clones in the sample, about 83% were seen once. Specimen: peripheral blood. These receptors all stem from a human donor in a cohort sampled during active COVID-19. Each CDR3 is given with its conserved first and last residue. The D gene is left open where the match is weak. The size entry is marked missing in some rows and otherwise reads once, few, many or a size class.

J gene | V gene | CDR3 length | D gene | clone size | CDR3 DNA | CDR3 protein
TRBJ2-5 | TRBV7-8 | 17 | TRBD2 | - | TGTGCCAGCAGCTATTCGTTGGTAGCGGGGTACCAAGAGACCCAGTACTTC | CASSYSLVAGYQETQYF
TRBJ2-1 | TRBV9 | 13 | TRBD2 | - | TGTGCCAGCAGCGCTCCTAGCGGGAGTGATCTGTTCTTC | CASSAPSGSDLFF
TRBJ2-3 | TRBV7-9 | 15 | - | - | TGTGCCAGCAGCTTGGTTCTCGCGAACACAGATACGCAGTATTTT | CASSLVLANTDTQYF
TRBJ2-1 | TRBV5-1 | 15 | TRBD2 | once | TGCGCCAGCAGCATAGCGGGAGCCCAAGGGAATGAGCAGTTCTTC | CASSIAGAQGNEQFF
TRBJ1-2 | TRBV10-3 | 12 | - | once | TGTGCCATCAGTGAGGGGGCGCTGGGCTACACCTTC | CAISEGALGYTF
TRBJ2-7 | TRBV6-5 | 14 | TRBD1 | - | TGTGCCAGCAGTTACGGGGACAGGGGATACGAGCAGTACTTC | CASSYGDRGYEQYF
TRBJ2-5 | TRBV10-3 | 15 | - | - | TGTGCCATCAGTGAGAAGGATAGGGGGCAAGAGACCCAGTACTTC | CAISEKDRGQETQYF
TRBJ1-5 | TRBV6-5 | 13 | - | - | TGTGCCAGCCAGGGATCACACAATCAGCCCCAGCATTTT | CASQGSHNQPQHF
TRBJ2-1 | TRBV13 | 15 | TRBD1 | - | TGTGCCAGCAGCCCCCGGGACAGGGCCTACAATGAGCAGTTCTTC | CASSPRDRAYNEQFF
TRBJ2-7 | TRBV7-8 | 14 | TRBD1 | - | TGTGCCAGCAGCCGCCGGGACAGCTCCTACGAGCAGTACTTC | CASSRRDSSYEQYF
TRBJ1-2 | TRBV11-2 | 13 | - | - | TGTGCCAGCAGCTTAGACAGGGGCTATGGCTACACCTTC | CASSLDRGYGYTF
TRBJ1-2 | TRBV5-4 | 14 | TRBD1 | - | TGTGCCAGCAGCCAGGGGACAGGAGACTATGGCTACACCTTC | CASSQGTGDYGYTF
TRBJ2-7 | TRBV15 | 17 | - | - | TGTGCCACCAGCAGAGATGGGGCGGACGCTGCTCCCTACGAGCAGTACTTC | CATSRDGADAAPYEQYF
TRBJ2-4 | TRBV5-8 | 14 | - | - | TGTGCCAGCAGCCCCTTAGCGAGTTCAGACATTCAGTACTTC | CASSPLASSDIQYF
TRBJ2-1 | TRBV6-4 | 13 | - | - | TGTGCCAGCAGTTCAGACAGAAACAATGAGCAGTTCTTC | CASSSDRNNEQFF
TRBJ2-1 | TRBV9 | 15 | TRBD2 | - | TGTGCCAGCAGCGTCAGCGGGGGGGCGGACAATGAGCAGTTCTTC | CASSVSGGADNEQFF
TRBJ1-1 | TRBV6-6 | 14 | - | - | TGTGCCAGCAGTTACGGGGCAGGGGCCACTGAAGCTTTCTTT | CASSYGAGATEAFF
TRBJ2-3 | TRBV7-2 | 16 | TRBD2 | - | TGTGCCAGCAGCTTGGTAGCGGGAGCGGGCTTTGATACGCAGTATTTT | CASSLVAGAGFDTQYF
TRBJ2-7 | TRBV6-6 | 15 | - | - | TGTGCCAGCAGTTACTCCACTAGTCTAACCTACGAGCAGTACTTC | CASSYSTSLTYEQYF
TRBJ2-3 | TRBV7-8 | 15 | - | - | TGTGCCAGCAGCAAACAGATAAGATCCACAGATACGCAGTATTTT | CASSKQIRSTDTQYF
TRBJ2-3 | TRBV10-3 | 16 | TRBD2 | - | TGTGCCATCAGTGAGTCATTGGGGGGGAGCACAGATACGCAGTATTTT | CAISESLGGSTDTQYF
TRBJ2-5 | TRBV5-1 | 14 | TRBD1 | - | TGCGCCAGCAGCCCCGGGACAGTGTCGGAGACCCAGTACTTC | CASSPGTVSETQYF
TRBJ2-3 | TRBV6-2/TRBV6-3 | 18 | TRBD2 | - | TGTGCCAGCAGTTACTCGAAATCCGTGGCTAGCGGGATTGGTACGCAGTATTTT | CASSYSKSVASGIGTQYF
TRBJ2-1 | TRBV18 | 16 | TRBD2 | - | TGTGCCAGCTCACCAGCCAGCGGGAGGGGACGGGGTGAGCAGTTCTTC | CASSPASGRGRGEQFF
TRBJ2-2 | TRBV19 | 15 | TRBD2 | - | TGTGCCAGTAGTCCACTAGCGCAGAACACCGGGGAGCTGTTTTTT | CASSPLAQNTGELFF
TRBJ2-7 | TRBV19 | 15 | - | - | TGTGCCAGTAGCCCCACCGGTCTCCAGGGCTACGAGCAGTACTTC | CASSPTGLQGYEQYF
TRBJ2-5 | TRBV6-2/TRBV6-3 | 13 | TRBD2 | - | TGTGCCAGCAGTCTCAGGGAGGGAGAGACCCAGTACTTC | CASSLREGETQYF
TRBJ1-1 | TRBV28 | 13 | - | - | TGTGCCAGCAGTTTAGGGCGGAACACTGAAGCTTTCTTT | CASSLGRNTEAFF
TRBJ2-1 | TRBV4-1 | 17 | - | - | TGCGCCAGCAGCCAAGATACTTCACTATCGGAGGTCGGTGAGCAGTTCTTC | CASSQDTSLSEVGEQFF
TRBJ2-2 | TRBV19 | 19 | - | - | TGTGCCAGTAGTATAGATACTGTCGCTACCAGGGGGGTCATCGGGGAGCTGTTTTTT | CASSIDTVATRGVIGELFF
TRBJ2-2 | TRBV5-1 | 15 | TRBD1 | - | TGCGCCAGCAGCTCCAGGGGGCAGAACACCGGGGAGCTGTTTTTT | CASSSRGQNTGELFF
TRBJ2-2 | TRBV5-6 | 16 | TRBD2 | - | TGTGCCAGCAGCCTAAGCGGGGGGCAGGTGACCGGGGAGCTGTTTTTT | CASSLSGGQVTGELFF
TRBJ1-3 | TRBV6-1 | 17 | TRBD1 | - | TGTGCCAGCAGTGGAGGGTGGGGACAGGTCTCTGGAAACACCATATATTTT | CASSGGWGQVSGNTIYF
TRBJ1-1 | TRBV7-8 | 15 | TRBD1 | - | TGTGCCAGCAACGCGGGGACAGGGTCGGAGACTGAAGCTTTCTTT | CASNAGTGSETEAFF
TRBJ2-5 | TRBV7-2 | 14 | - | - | TGTGCCAGCAGCCTTCTGGCGGGGACTCGGACCCAGTACTTC | CASSLLAGTRTQYF
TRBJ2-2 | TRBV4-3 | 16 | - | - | TGCGCCAGCAGCCCGACGGAGGGCGTGAACACCGGGGAGCTGTTTTTT | CASSPTEGVNTGELFF
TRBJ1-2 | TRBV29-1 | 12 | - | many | TGCAGCGTCGATACGGCCCCGGGGGGCTACACCTTC | CSVDTAPGGYTF
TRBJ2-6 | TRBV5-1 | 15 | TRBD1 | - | TGCGCCAGCAGCTCACAGGGGTCTGGGGCCAACGTCCTGACTTTC | CASSSQGSGANVLTF
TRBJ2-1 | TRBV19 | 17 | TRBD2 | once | TGTGCCAGTAGTTTAACGGGACTAGCGAGACTGTACAATGAGCAGTTCTTC | CASSLTGLARLYNEQFF
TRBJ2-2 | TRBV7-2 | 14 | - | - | TGTGCCAGCAGCACCCGGTCGGGCACCGGGGAGCTGTTTTTT | CASSTRSGTGELFF
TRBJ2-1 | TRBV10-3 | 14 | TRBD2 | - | TGTGCCATCAGTGACGGCGGGAGCTACAATGAGCAGTTCTTC | CAISDGGSYNEQFF
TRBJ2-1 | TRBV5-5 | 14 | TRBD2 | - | TGTGCCAGCAGGGGGGGCCTAGCGGGAGATGAGCAGTTCTTC | CASRGGLAGDEQFF
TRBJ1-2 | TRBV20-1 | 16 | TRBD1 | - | TGCAGTGCTAGTGGTCAGGGGGGCGCGTATGACTATGGCTACACCTTC | CSASGQGGAYDYGYTF
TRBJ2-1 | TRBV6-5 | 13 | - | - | TGTGCCAGCAGTTACTCCCTATACAATGAGCAGTTCTTC | CASSYSLYNEQFF
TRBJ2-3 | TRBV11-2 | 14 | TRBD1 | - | TGTGCCAGCAGCTCCGGGACAGGGGGCAATACGCAGTATTTT | CASSSGTGGNTQYF
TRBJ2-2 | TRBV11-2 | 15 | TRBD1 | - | TGTGCCAGCAGCTTAGTGCGACAGGGGTCCGGGGAGCTGTTTTTT | CASSLVRQGSGELFF
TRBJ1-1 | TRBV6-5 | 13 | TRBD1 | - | TGTGCCAGCAGAAGGCAGGGGGGTTTTGAAGCTTTCTTT | CASRRQGGFEAFF
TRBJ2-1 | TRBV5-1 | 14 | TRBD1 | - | TGCGCCAGCAGCCCACAGGGGATCTACAATGAGCAGTTCTTC | CASSPQGIYNEQFF